These 6 T cell receptor beta chains share one sample of origin, sequenced in a study of T cell responses to AZD1222 COVID-19 vaccine. Clones were read by immunoSEQ multiplex PCR, and TCRdb kept only the in-frame ones, dropping some. The table records fewer than 150,000 clones, roughly 87% of them present only once. This material consisted of peripheral blood, taken on day 0 of AZD1222 vaccination. All receptors come from an adult in good health.

This clone appeared a single time. The rearrangement uses TRBV19 and TRBJ2-1; a weak D match, TRBD1 (5 bases). Trimming left V 7 bases short and J 2 bases short, with 15 bases between. CDR3 size: 15 residues. Germline V CDR1 and CDR2: LNHDA, SQIVND (reference sequence). DNA of the CDR3: TGTGCCAGTAATTTAGATGGGGCAGCCTACAATGAGCAGTTCTTC. It translates to CASNLDGAAYNEQFF.

As to this clone: Distinct nucleotide sequences in the sample also encode this CDR3. As DNA, the CDR3 is TGTGCCAGTAGTATTGGACCTAATGAAAAACTGTTTTTT. The encoded protein is CASSIGPNEKLFF. The chain joins TRBV19 to TRBJ1-4; no clear D. Germline V gene sequence: CDR1 LNHDA, CDR2 SQIVND (reference sequence). The CDR3 spans 13 residues. The V and J ends lost 3 bases and 3 bases respectively, with 5 bases between them.

The chain links TRBV7-2 to TRBJ2-1; no reliable D call. The CDR3 extends over 13 amino acids. CDR1 SGHTA and CDR2 FQGNSA come from the germline V gene. With 6 bases removed from V and 7 bases from J, the gap between germline ends came to 13 bases. The CDR3 reads CASRPTGTNEQFF. DNA of the CDR3: TGTGCCAGCAGACCAACTGGAACAAATGAGCAGTTCTTC.

The genes are TRBV2 and TRBJ1-6; TRBD1 matches 7 bases. Trimming removed 6 bases from V and 5 bases from J; junction bases left unmatched: 4. The length of the CDR3 is 14 residues. Germline assignment: CDR1 SNHLY and CDR2 FYNNEI. This CDR3 is CASSQGVNNSPLHF. The CDR3 DNA reads TGTGCCAGCAGCCAGGGGGTTAATAATTCACCCCTCCACTTT.

This chain links TRBV27 with TRBJ2-7; possible D gene TRBD1, 6 bases. CDR3 size: 16 residues. Germline V gene sequence: CDR1 MNHEY, CDR2 SMNVEV (reference sequence). The V end lost 6 bases, the J end lost 5 bases, and 23 bases lay between the germline ends. CDR3 nucleotide sequence: TGTGCCAGCAGACCTTATCTCCTCCCGGGACAAAACGAGCAGTACTTC. It yields the protein CASRPYLLPGQNEQYF.

The sample holds a few counts of this clone. CDR3 in DNA: TGTGCCAGCAGTGAAGATCTCTCCGGGACAGTGAGCCACTATGGCTACACCTTC. Its protein is CASSEDLSGTVSHYGYTF. The V and J genes are TRBV2 and TRBJ1-2; 7 bases are a match to TRBD1. The germline V gene encodes CDR1 SNHLY and CDR2 FYNNEI. J gave up 3 bases and V 1 base, and 14 bases lay outside the gene matches. This CDR3 spans 18 amino acids.